This T cell receptor (beta chain) originates from a study of long-term antiretroviral therapy in people with HIV. Whole-study findings and limits: Clonotypes expanded prior to ART showed repertoire dominance at all sampled time points. Diversity remained lower than transplant donor controls, even though it increased after ART.

This CDR3 comprises 13 residues. Looked up from germline, CDR1 is MNHEY and CDR2 is SVGAGI. Between the trimmed V and J ends, which lost 10 bases and 0 bases, there was a span of 12 bases. Remarks on this clone: No antigen is known for it.

Investigators performed immunoSEQ version v3.0 at survey level. Sequencing targeted roughly 35,000-55,000 T-cell genomes per sample. TCRdb's table, derived via immunoSEQ multiplex PCR, lists solely in-frame clones and lacks some. The table includes 20,000 to 25,000 clones, around 83% detected once. The V gene is TRBV6-5, the J gene TRBJ1-1, with D hard to call. This clonotype originated in a man aged 18 to 29 with HIV. This sample comprised unsorted PBMCs, obtained 0.1 years before starting antiretroviral therapy. The CDR3 nucleotides are TGTGCCACCCGGGCGGGGTTGAACACTGAAGCTTTCTTT. Amino acid sequence: CATRAGLNTEAFF.